Reported below is one T cell receptor (beta chain). Its antigen is still unknown. A much more abundant neighbour one base away suggests this may be a read error. The library came from three nested PCR rounds adapted from ARM-PCR protocols. MiXCR was run by TCRdb on the multiplex PCR reads, yielding one entry per CDR3 protein. The repertoire holds 90,000 to 100,000 distinct CDR3 sequences, with approximately 80% as singletons. The sample originates from a study of tumor and adjacent non-tumor tissue in lung cancer. Study details: The cohort had roughly 11 adenocarcinoma, 2 squamous cell and 1 small cell patients. Aged about 31 to 80 years, patients included roughly 10 men and roughly 5 women with stage I to III disease.

This CDR3 spans 14 amino acids. With 3 bases removed from V and 4 bases from J, the gap between germline ends came to 9 bases. Germline assignment: CDR1 KGHDR and CDR2 SFDVKD. This sample's RNA came from whole unsorted tissue. Distant lung tissue was collected more than 3 cm away from the tumor edge. Points from the study as a whole: Top 100 clones took a larger repertoire share in normal lung.

The sequence came from a man between 60 and 75 years old with small cell lung cancer. Sequenced material: distant non-tumor lung tissue. The V gene is TRBV24-1, the J gene TRBJ2-1; D call uncertain. The CDR3 bases are TGTGCCACCAGTGATCCGAGACTTTACAATGAGCAGTTCTTC. As protein: CATSDPRLYNEQFF.